The 32 T cell receptor beta chains below all came from one sample that was sequenced in a study of T cells in localized non-small cell lung cancer. Here immunoSEQ multiplex PCR was the method, and the copy in TCRdb shows in-frame clones only, minus some. The sample includes tens of thousands of clones, about 88% of them seen just once. The sample was peripheral blood, taken before any cancer treatment. The receptors here all came from a woman aged 40-69 years with stage I squamous cell lung carcinoma.

The V and J genes are TRBV10-2 and TRBJ2-7; D tentatively fits TRBD1 or TRBD2 (6 bases each). The CDR3 loop spans 14 amino acids. The V and J ends lost 6 bases and 6 bases respectively, with 18 bases between them. Germline assignment: CDR1 WSHSY and CDR2 SAAADI. The CDR3 loop reads CASRRGDIEGEQYF. The DNA for the CDR3 is TGCGCCAGCAGGAGGGGGGACATCGAGGGCGAGCAGTACTTC.

V and J are TRBV5-1 and TRBJ2-1, with 10 bases fitting TRBD1. Germline V CDR1 and CDR2: SGHRS, YFSETQ. The junction had 14 bases not matched to a gene; V was cut back by 0 bases and J by 8 bases. This CDR3 spans 18 amino acids. CDR3 sequence (DNA): TGCGCCAGCAGCTTGGGGGGACAGGGGATATCCCTTGGCGATGAGCAGTTCTTC. This translates into CASSLGGQGISLGDEQFF.

A remark on this clone: This sample also contains other DNA sequences that code for the same CDR3. The rearrangement joins TRBV6-1 to TRBJ2-5; no clear D gene. CDR3 length: 10 residues. Germline V gene lookup returns CDR1 MNHNS and CDR2 SASEGT. Trimming took 1 base from V and 6 from J, leaving 0 bases between them. The CDR3 DNA follows: TGTGCCAGCAGTGAAGAGACCCAGTACTTC. Amino acids: CASSEETQYF.

This chain links TRBV11-2 with TRBJ1-2; no firm D call. This CDR3 has 15 residues. V was pared by 0 bases and J by 2 bases, with 10 bases between. In germline, CDR1 is SGHAT, CDR2 FQNNGV. CDR3: CASSLDPAANYGYTF. The CDR3, as DNA: TGTGCCAGCAGCTTAGATCCGGCTGCGAACTATGGCTACACCTTC. The full variable domain, its missing parts supplied by reference TRBV11-2 and TRBJ1-2, is EAGVAQSPRYKIIEKRQSVAFWCNPISGHATLYWYQQILGQGPKLLIQFQNNGVVDDSQLPKDRFSAERLKGVDSTLKIQPAKLEDSAVYLCASSLDPAANYGYTFGSGTRLTVV.

The chain is built from TRBV9 and TRBJ1-1, with D tentatively TRBD1 (6 bases). This CDR3 has 15 amino acids. The germline V gene encodes CDR1 SGDLS and CDR2 YYNGEE. V dropped 2 bases and J dropped 0 bases, with 11 bases sitting between them. CDR3 sequence reads: CASSVDSYMNTEAFF. The CDR3 nucleotides read TGTGCCAGCAGCGTGGACAGTTACATGAACACTGAAGCTTTCTTT.

V is TRBV7-2 and J is TRBJ1-2, with D tentatively TRBD1 (5 bases). Germline assignment: CDR1 SGHTA and CDR2 FQGNSA. This CDR3 has 12 residues. V lost 6 bases and J lost 5, with 10 bases in between. CDR3 region: CASRFGGYGYTF. Here the CDR3 DNA reads TGTGCCAGCAGGTTCGGGGGTTATGGCTACACCTTC.

J is TRBJ1-5 and V is TRBV15; D remains unclear. The germline CDR1 and CDR2 sequences are LNHNV and YYDKDF (reference sequence). Trimming removed 0 bases at V and 0 bases at J, with 6 bases between. The CDR3 covers 15 residues. The CDR3 DNA reads TGTGCCACCAGCAGAGACTTGGATAGCAATCAGCCCCAGCATTTT. Its protein product is CATSRDLDSNQPQHF.

V and J are TRBV5-1 and TRBJ2-4; the D is unclear. The V end lost 4 bases, the J end lost 5 bases, and 10 bases lay between the germline ends. The CDR3 extends over 13 amino acids. CDR1 and CDR2 (germline): SGHRS, YFSETQ. CDR3 sequence: CASSPPSQNIQYF. DNA for the CDR3: TGCGCCAGCAGCCCGCCGTCCCAAAACATTCAGTACTTC.

In this sample, this clone turned up many times. This sequence joins TRBV2 and TRBJ1-4; D call uncertain. The CDR3 totals 14 residues. The germline V and J ends were trimmed by 4 bases and 3 bases, with 9 bases remaining between them. The germline gives CDR1 SNHLY, CDR2 FYNNEI. The CDR3 DNA reads TGTGCCAGCAGTGTGGGTGGGGCTAATGAAAAACTGTTTTTT. Residues: CASSVGGANEKLFF. Full variable domain (outside the CDR3, taken from reference TRBV2 and TRBJ1-4): EPEVTQTPSHQVTQMGQEVILRCVPISNHLYFYWYRQILGQKVEFLVSFYNNEISEKSEIFDDQFSVERPDGSNFTLKIRSTKLEDSAMYFCASSVGGANEKLFFGSGTQLSVL.

Only one count was recorded for this clone. The gene calls are TRBV5-8 and TRBJ1-2; D is perhaps TRBD1 (5 bases). Trimming shortened V by 4 bases and J by 2 bases, and 12 bases separated the two germline ends. Germline V gene sequence: CDR1 SGHTS, CDR2 YDEGEE. The CDR3 length is 14 residues. The chain's CDR3 is CASSPRQPNYGYTF. As DNA, the CDR3 is TGTGCCAGCAGCCCCCGACAGCCGAACTATGGCTACACCTTC.

This clone was detected once. The rearrangement links TRBV6-6 to TRBJ1-1, with D unclear. V shed 10 bases and J shed 5 bases, with 17 bases lying between them. The CDR3 contains 13 residues. Germline CDR1 reads MNHNY; CDR2 reads SVGAGI (reference sequence). The CDR3 region is CATKGSAGTEAFF. The CDR3 coding sequence is TGTGCCACCAAGGGCTCGGCGGGTACTGAAGCTTTCTTT.

V is TRBV7-6 and J is TRBJ2-7; 9 bases align to TRBD1. The CDR3 is 15 residues long. Trimming removed 5 bases from V and 6 bases from J; junction bases left unmatched: 11. Germline CDR1 reads SGHVS; CDR2 reads FNYEAQ. The CDR3: CASSLEPGQGLEQYF. The CDR3 DNA reads as TGTGCCAGCAGCCTCGAACCGGGACAGGGTCTCGAGCAGTACTTC.

The V gene is TRBV5-1, the J gene TRBJ2-3; D call uncertain. V was pared by 4 bases and J by 0 bases, with 15 bases between. The CDR3 consists of 16 residues. Per the germline V gene, CDR1 is SGHRS and CDR2 is YFSETQ. The CDR3 here is CASSLERPSSTDTQYF. The CDR3 nucleotides read TGCGCCAGCAGCCTGGAACGGCCGTCTAGCACAGATACGCAGTATTTT.

V gene TRBV19 combines with J gene TRBJ1-5; D ambiguous. Germline V lookup: CDR1 LNHDA, CDR2 SQIVND (reference sequence). The CDR3 loop spans 14 amino acids. Trimming took off 5 bases at V and 2 bases at J, with 10 bases between the two ends. The CDR3 coding sequence is TGTGCCAGTAGTTTACGGACGGGCAATCAGCCCCAGCATTTT. Translating it yields CASSLRTGNQPQHF. The full variable domain, its missing parts supplied by reference TRBV19 and TRBJ1-5, is DGGITQSPKYLFRKEGQNVTLSCEQNLNHDAMYWYRQDPGQGLRLIYYSQIVNDFQKGDIAEGYSVSREKKESFPLTVTSAQKNPTAFYLCASSLRTGNQPQHFGDGTRLSIL.

The CDR3 DNA follows: TGTGCCAGCAGTGTAAAGGTGATTAATTCACCCCTCCACTTT. It yields the protein CASSVKVINSPLHF. This rearrangement joins TRBV5-4 to TRBJ1-6; D gene ambiguous. Per germline, CDR1 SGHNT and CDR2 YYREEE (reference sequence). Deletions cut 5 bases from V and 6 bases from J, with 12 bases between. The CDR3 is 14 amino acids.

This clone was recorded once. The CDR3 DNA reads as TGCGCCAGCAGCTTCGCGATGACTGGTGAGCAGTTCTTC. Translated: CASSFAMTGEQFF. The chain links TRBV5-1 to TRBJ2-1, with unresolved D. The V gene's germline CDR1 is SGHRS and CDR2 YFSETQ. This CDR3 is 13 amino acids long. V was clipped by 2 bases and J by 9 bases, with 12 bases between them.

V gene TRBV6-1 combines with J gene TRBJ1-3, with 8 bases aligning to TRBD1. V lost 5 bases, J lost 6 bases, and 9 bases stayed unmatched. The CDR3 extends over 15 amino acids. CDR1 and CDR2 (germline): MNHNS, SASEGT. The CDR3 spells CASSRDRRGENTIYF. Here the CDR3 DNA reads TGTGCCAGCAGTAGGGACAGGCGTGGCGAAAACACCATATATTTT.

The chain joins TRBV19 to TRBJ2-7, with 12 bases that match TRBD1. V lost 4 bases to trimming and J lost 1 base; unmatched junction nucleotides: 2. Per the germline V gene, CDR1 is LNHDA and CDR2 is SQIVND (reference sequence). CDR3 length equals 15 residues. This chain's CDR3 is CASSRDRGRSYEQYF. DNA for the CDR3: TGTGCCAGTAGTAGGGACAGGGGGCGATCCTACGAGCAGTACTTC. Full variable domain (missing parts from reference TRBV19 and TRBJ2-7): DGGITQSPKYLFRKEGQNVTLSCEQNLNHDAMYWYRQDPGQGLRLIYYSQIVNDFQKGDIAEGYSVSREKKESFPLTVTSAQKNPTAFYLCASSRDRGRSYEQYFGPGTRLTVT.

This rearrangement joins TRBV5-1 to TRBJ1-2; D not resolved. Germline V CDR1 and CDR2: SGHRS, YFSETQ. V lost 0 bases, J lost 4 bases, and 22 bases lay in between. The CDR3 has 18 residues. The DNA for the CDR3 is TGCGCCAGCAGCTTGGGACACGTTGGGTCCAGTCCGGGCTATGGCTACACCTTC. Its protein product is CASSLGHVGSSPGYGYTF.

V is TRBV9 and J is TRBJ2-3; 12 bases fit TRBD2. The V segment lost 4 bases and the J segment 6 bases; nucleotides outside the gene matches: 9. This CDR3 has 16 residues. Germline CDR1 and CDR2: SGDLS and YYNGEE. The CDR3 bases are TGTGCCAGCAGCCTCCGACTAGCGGGGGCCGGGGATACGCAGTATTTT. Its protein is CASSLRLAGAGDTQYF.

The V and J genes are TRBV7-9 and TRBJ1-2; no firm D call. Looked up from germline, CDR1 is SEHNR and CDR2 is FQNEAQ (reference sequence). The CDR3 has 14 residues. Deletions cut 6 bases from V and 0 bases from J, with 11 bases between. CDR3 sequence reads: CASSVGRANYGYTF. In nucleotides, the CDR3 is TGTGCCAGCAGTGTCGGCAGAGCTAACTATGGCTACACCTTC.

The chain employs TRBV11-2 and TRBJ2-7; no definite D call. The germline gives CDR1 SGHAT, CDR2 FQNNGV. The CDR3 extends over 14 amino acids. Trimming cost V 2 bases and J 0 bases, with 8 bases left between them. CDR3 amino acids: CASSLSSGSYEQYF. The CDR3 DNA reads as TGTGCCAGCAGCTTAAGTTCAGGCTCCTACGAGCAGTACTTC.

The genes are TRBV9 and TRBJ2-7; TRBD1 matches 10 bases. V lost 3 bases to trimming and J lost 6 bases; unmatched junction nucleotides: 6. Per the germline V gene, CDR1 is SGDLS and CDR2 is YYNGEE. The CDR3 spans 14 residues. CDR3: CASSAKRDRGEQYF. CDR3 DNA: TGTGCCAGCAGCGCAAAAAGGGACAGGGGCGAGCAGTACTTC.

The rearrangement uses TRBV5-6 and TRBJ2-1; D might be TRBD2 (6 bases). The CDR3 length is 13 residues. The germline gives CDR1 SGHDT, CDR2 YYEEEE. Between the trimmed V and J ends, which lost 4 bases and 8 bases, there was a span of 13 bases. Here the CDR3 reads CASSRGGLDEQFF. The CDR3 DNA reads as TGTGCCAGCAGCCGTGGGGGGTTGGATGAGCAGTTCTTC.

The genes are TRBV19 and TRBJ1-5, with D unclear. This CDR3 has 13 residues. Trimming left V 6 bases short and J 3 bases short, with 9 bases between. Germline CDR1 LNHDA, CDR2 SQIVND (reference sequence). The CDR3: CASRPGSNQPQHF. The DNA of the CDR3 is TGTGCCAGTAGACCGGGATCCAATCAGCCCCAGCATTTT.

J is TRBJ2-7 and V is TRBV19; perhaps TRBD1 as D (5 bases). V was cut by 4 bases and J by 3 bases, with 10 bases left in between. Germline assignment: CDR1 LNHDA and CDR2 SQIVND (reference sequence). The CDR3 is 13 residues long. The CDR3 coding sequence is TGTGCCAGTAGTAAAGACAGAAACTACGAGCAGTACTTC. This codes for CASSKDRNYEQYF.

The rearrangement links TRBV19 to TRBJ2-3, with 12 bases identical to TRBD1. This CDR3 region has 16 residues. V shed 4 bases, J shed 3 bases, and the junction held 5 bases outside the gene matches. CDR1 and CDR2 (germline): LNHDA, SQIVND (reference sequence). In nucleotides, the CDR3 is TGTGCCAGTAGTAAGGGGACAGGGGGCATTACAGATACGCAGTATTTT. This gives the protein CASSKGTGGITDTQYF.

This chain connects TRBV5-1 to TRBJ1-2; the match to TRBD1 covers 9 bases. Germline CDR1 is SGHRS and CDR2 is YFSETQ. V shed 0 bases, J shed 8 bases, and the junction held 8 bases outside the gene matches. The CDR3 is made up of 15 amino acids. Here the CDR3 DNA reads TGCGCCAGCAGCTTGGAAGGGACAGGGAGTGGCGGCTACACCTTC. Protein: CASSLEGTGSGGYTF.

The chain is built from TRBV5-1 and TRBJ2-7; D not resolved. Per the germline V gene, CDR1 is SGHRS and CDR2 is YFSETQ. The CDR3 runs to 11 residues. V lost 5 bases and J lost 0, with 3 bases in between. For the CDR3, the DNA is TGCGCCAGCAGGGCCTCCTACGAGCAGTACTTC. Amino acid sequence: CASRASYEQYF.

This clone was seen once. The chain carries TRBV6-1 and TRBJ1-2; 10 bases match TRBD1. J lost 8 bases, V lost 6 bases, and 9 bases had no gene match. CDR1 and CDR2 (germline): MNHNS, SASEGT. The CDR3 consists of 14 residues. The DNA of the CDR3 is TGTGCCAGCAGACCTGACAGGGGGCCAAGGGGCTACACCTTC. Protein sequence: CASRPDRGPRGYTF.

Regarding this clone: At one boundary the junction diverges from the germline segment, which might be a read error. The chain has TRBV7-7 and TRBJ2-7; TRBD1 agrees at 10 bases. The CDR3 runs 17 residues. Looked up from germline, CDR1 is SSHAT and CDR2 is FNYEAQ (reference sequence). The CDR3 DNA sequence: TGTGCTAGCAGCAATACTAGCGGCCTGACAGGGGGCGGCGAGCAGTACTTC. Amino acids: CASSNTSGLTGGGEQYF.

The chain is built from TRBV5-5 and TRBJ1-2; no reliable D call. The CDR3 sequence is 12 residues long. V was clipped by 2 bases and J by 2 bases, with 4 bases between them. Germline CDR1 reads SGHKS; CDR2 reads YYEKEE (reference sequence). Written as DNA, the CDR3 is TGTGCCAGCAGCTTAGAGAACTATGGCTACACCTTC. Amino acid sequence: CASSLENYGYTF.